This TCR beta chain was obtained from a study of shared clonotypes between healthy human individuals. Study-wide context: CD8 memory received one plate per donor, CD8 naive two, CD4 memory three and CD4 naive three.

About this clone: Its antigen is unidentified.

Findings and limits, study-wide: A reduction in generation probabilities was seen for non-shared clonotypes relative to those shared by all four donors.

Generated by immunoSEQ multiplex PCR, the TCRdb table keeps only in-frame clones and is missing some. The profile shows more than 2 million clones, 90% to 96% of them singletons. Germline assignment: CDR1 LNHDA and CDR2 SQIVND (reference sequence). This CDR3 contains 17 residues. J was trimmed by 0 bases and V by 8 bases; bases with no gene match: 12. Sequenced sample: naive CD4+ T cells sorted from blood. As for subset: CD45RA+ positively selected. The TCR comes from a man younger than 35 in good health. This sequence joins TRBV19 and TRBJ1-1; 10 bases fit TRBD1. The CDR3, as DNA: TGTGCCAGTGGAGGTGGGGGACAGGGGATTATGAACACTGAAGCTTTCTTT. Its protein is CASGGGGQGIMNTEAFF.